Shown below are 15 T cell receptor beta chains from a single sample sequenced in a study of blood T cell repertoires in COVID-19. Method: immunoSEQ multiplex PCR; TCRdb's copy keeps in-frame clones and lacks some. The table shows 130,000 to 150,000 clones, with roughly 79% occurring only once. Sequencing input: peripheral blood. These TCRs come from a human donor with acute or convalescent COVID-19. The donor label of this sample is uncertain.

The chain recombines TRBV11-2 with TRBJ1-6; weak D call: TRBD1 (5 bases). Germline CDR1 SGHAT, CDR2 FQNNGV. Trimming took 4 bases from V and 8 from J, leaving 12 bases between them. The CDR3 runs 14 residues. For the CDR3, the DNA is TGTGCCAGCAGCTCAGGGTATGAGGATTCACCCCTCCACTTT. Translated, it gives CASSSGYEDSPLHF.

The chain employs TRBV18 and TRBJ2-3; 7 positions match TRBD1. CDR1 is KGHSH, CDR2 LQKENI, per germline. Trimming took 3 bases from V and 3 from J; bases not matched to a gene: 6. CDR3 length: 15 residues. CDR3 amino acids: CASSPETGSTDTQYF. DNA for the CDR3: TGTGCCAGCTCACCTGAGACAGGGTCTACAGATACGCAGTATTTT.

This sequence joins TRBV27 and TRBJ2-3; D not resolved. CDR3 length equals 13 residues. Trimming pared 6 bases from V and 2 bases from J, leaving 9 bases between. The germline gives CDR1 MNHEY, CDR2 SMNVEV (reference sequence). This chain's CDR3 is CASSQQVTDTQYF. The CDR3 DNA reads as TGTGCCAGCAGCCAGCAGGTCACAGATACGCAGTATTTT.

V is TRBV6-5 and J is TRBJ1-2; weak D call: TRBD1 (6 bases). The CDR3 extends over 12 amino acids. Germline CDR1 reads MNHEY; CDR2 reads SVGAGI. V lost 10 bases to trimming and J lost 4 bases, with 13 bases between them. The CDR3 sequence is CAIKGGVYGYTF. The CDR3 DNA follows: TGTGCCATCAAAGGGGGAGTCTATGGCTACACCTTC.

This clone occurred a few times. The chain joins TRBV27 to TRBJ1-1; weak D call: TRBD1 (6 bases). V dropped 5 bases and J dropped 1 base, with 14 bases sitting between them. The CDR3 consists of 15 residues. CDR1 and CDR2 (germline): MNHEY, SMNVEV (reference sequence). The CDR3, as DNA: TGTGCCAGCAGTACAGGGACGACGGGGAACACTGAAGCTTTCTTT. It specifies CASSTGTTGNTEAFF.

This clone has only a few counts. The chain employs TRBV4-1 and TRBJ1-2, with no clear D. CDR1 and CDR2 (germline): MGHRA, YSYEKL. With 0 bases removed from V and 5 bases from J, the gap between germline ends came to 16 bases. The CDR3 contains 16 residues. The CDR3 nucleotides read TGCGCCAGCAGCCAAGATCTGACCCGAGGGTTGTATGGCTACACCTTC. Its translation: CASSQDLTRGLYGYTF.

V is TRBV12-3 or TRBV12-4 and J is TRBJ2-1; D remains ambiguous. The CDR3 has 13 residues. Trimming left V 2 bases short and J 5 bases short, with 7 bases between. As DNA, the CDR3 is TGTGCCAGCAGTTTATGGCCCCACAATGAGCAGTTCTTC. This translates into CASSLWPHNEQFF.

The chain employs TRBV5-1 and TRBJ1-1, with a weak D call TRBD1 (6 bases). V lost 1 base to trimming and J lost 2 bases, with 9 bases between them. Germline lookup yields CDR1 SGHRS and CDR2 YFSETQ. CDR3 length: 14 residues. CDR3 loop: CASSLFGGNTEAFF. CDR3 nucleotide sequence: TGCGCCAGCAGCTTGTTTGGGGGCAACACTGAAGCTTTCTTT.

The V call is TRBV10-3, the J call TRBJ1-6; perhaps TRBD1 as D (6 bases). V dropped 2 bases and J dropped 9 bases, with 14 bases sitting between them. Germline loops: CDR1 ENHRY, CDR2 SYGVKD. This CDR3 is 15 amino acids long. CDR3 nucleotides: TGTGCCATCAGTGAGCGGCCAGGGGTTATTTCACCCCTCCACTTT. Translated: CAISERPGVISPLHF.

This clone was counted once. The rearrangement joins TRBV5-1 to TRBJ2-7; D might be TRBD1 (6 bases). Germline V gene lookup returns CDR1 SGHRS and CDR2 YFSETQ. Between the trimmed V and J ends, which lost 5 bases and 3 bases, there was a span of 15 bases. This CDR3 region has 14 residues. For the CDR3, the DNA is TGCGCCAGCAGGGAACAGGGTATAGGCTACGAGCAGTACTTC. Amino acid sequence: CASREQGIGYEQYF.

The chain links TRBV7-9 to TRBJ2-1; D may be TRBD2 (6 bases). The CDR3 is 15 amino acids. Germline loops: CDR1 SEHNR, CDR2 FQNEAQ (reference sequence). V was clipped by 5 bases and J by 4 bases, with 15 bases between them. The DNA of the CDR3 is TGTGCCAGCAGCCCCGGAACGGGGGTGTACAATGAGCAGTTCTTC. Amino acids: CASSPGTGVYNEQFF. Combining the CDR3 with reference TRBV7-9 and TRBJ2-1 gives the whole variable domain DTGVSQNPRHKITKRGQNVTFRCDPISEHNRLYWYRQTLGQGPEFLTYFQNEAQLEKSRLLSDRFSAERPKGSFSTLEIQRTEQGDSAMYLCASSPGTGVYNEQFFGPGTRLTVL.

V usage is TRBV19 and J usage is TRBJ1-2; TRBD1 matches 11 bases. Germline V gene lookup returns CDR1 LNHDA and CDR2 SQIVND (reference sequence). CDR3 length: 13 amino acids. Trimming took 5 bases from V and 8 from J; bases not matched to a gene: 4. For the CDR3, the DNA is TGTGCCAGTAGTCTGGACAGGGGGCTCGGCTACACCTTC. This translates into CASSLDRGLGYTF.

This clone occurred a few times. This chain connects TRBV6-1 to TRBJ2-5; D might be TRBD2 (5 bases). This CDR3 region has 14 residues. Trimming cost V 2 bases and J 5 bases, with 12 bases left between them. The germline V gene has CDR1 MNHNS and CDR2 SASEGT. The DNA of the CDR3 is TGTGCCAGCAGTGAATTCGGGGAAGGTGAGACCCAGTACTTC. Encoded protein: CASSEFGEGETQYF.

V gene TRBV10-2 combines with J gene TRBJ1-4, with TRBD1 matching 7 bases. With 7 bases clipped from V and 8 bases from J, the junction kept 4 bases outside the gene matches. CDR1 WSHSY and CDR2 SAAADI come from the germline V gene. The CDR3 is 12 amino acids. As DNA, the CDR3 is TGCGCCAGCAAGGGGGCGAGAGAAAAACTGTTTTTT. Its translation: CASKGAREKLFF.

This clone was seen a few times. This sequence joins TRBV2 and TRBJ1-5; weak D call: TRBD1 (5 bases). CDR3 length: 15 amino acids. Per the germline V gene, CDR1 is SNHLY and CDR2 is FYNNEI. V lost 3 bases, J lost 0 bases, and 9 bases lay in between. CDR3 sequence: CASSEGQYSNQPQHF. The CDR3, as DNA: TGTGCCAGCAGTGAGGGGCAATATAGCAATCAGCCCCAGCATTTT.